Sequencing of this T cell receptor beta chain was carried out in a study of T cell changes during pregnancy in multiple sclerosis. Method: immunoSEQ multiplex PCR; TCRdb's copy keeps in-frame clones and lacks some. In the table there are 65,000 to 80,000 clones, about nine tenths of which are singletons. The specimen was peripheral blood, collected in the third trimester of pregnancy. The sequence derives from a female donor with multiple sclerosis, enrolled in a pregnancy study.

Here the CDR3 reads CASSRPGSLDNEQFF. CDR3 bases: TGTGCCAGCAGTCGGCCAGGGTCGTTAGACAATGAGCAGTTCTTC. V and J are TRBV25-1 and TRBJ2-1; weak D call: TRBD1 (5 bases). The V gene lost 5 bases and the J gene lost 5 bases, with 16 bases spanning the gap. The CDR3 spans 15 residues. Germline V gene lookup returns CDR1 MGHDK and CDR2 SYGVNS.